This T cell receptor (beta chain) was captured in a study of blood T cell repertoires in COVID-19. The overall study: The United States, Italy and Spain provided the acute and convalescent COVID-19 samples. PBMCs, B-cell-depleted T cells, or T cells provided the cDNA or gDNA that made up the material.

This CDR3 comprises 19 residues. V was pared by 3 bases and J by 0 bases, with 15 bases of the junction left unmatched. Germline-derived CDR1 and CDR2 are SGHRS and YFSETQ. The protocol was immunoSEQ multiplex PCR, while the TCRdb copy is restricted to in-frame clones and leaves out a portion. The table has 70,000 or so clones, over 80% seen once; the top ten hold roughly 5.6%. This rearrangement joins TRBV5-1 to TRBJ2-3; 8 bases agree with TRBD1. This clonotype was obtained from a man aged 45-65 years with active COVID-19. Material: peripheral blood. The CDR3 nucleotides read TGCGCCAGCAGCTGGACGTGGGTCGGGACAGGCCTAAGCACAGATACGCAGTATTTT. Its translation is CASSWTWVGTGLSTDTQYF.